The 10 T cell receptor beta chains in this list originate from one sample, sequenced in a study of graft-versus-host responses after intestinal transplantation. Generated by immunoSEQ multiplex PCR, the TCRdb table keeps only in-frame clones and is missing some. The table records 8,500 to 10,000 clones, about 90% of them present only once. The sample consisted of PBMCs, taken roughly 43 days after intestinal transplant. The receptors derive from a human patient who received an intestinal transplant, so some T cells may come from the graft donor.

Here the CDR3 DNA reads TGTGCCAGCAGCTCGGGACAGGATAACTATGGCTACACCTTC. Its protein product is CASSSGQDNYGYTF. This chain uses TRBV5-4 with TRBJ1-2; 8 nucleotides line up with TRBD1. In germline, CDR1 is SGHNT, CDR2 YYREEE (reference sequence). This CDR3 spans 14 amino acids. J lost 1 base, V lost 3 bases, and 2 bases had no gene match.

This clone was seen once. This chain joins TRBV6-5 and TRBJ2-7; TRBD1 aligns across 10 bases. The CDR3 has 15 amino acids. Germline CDR1 is MNHEY and CDR2 is SVGAGI. V was clipped by 1 base and J by 7 bases; unmatched bases: 7. The CDR3 loop reads CASSYLGTGVEEQYF. Written as DNA, the CDR3 is TGTGCCAGCAGTTACTTGGGGACAGGGGTGGAGGAGCAGTACTTC.

The J gene is TRBJ2-1, the V gene TRBV9; 11 positions match TRBD2. This CDR3 is 15 amino acids long. The V gene end was trimmed by 4 bases and the J gene end by 4 bases; junction bases not matched to a gene: 4. Per germline, CDR1 SGDLS and CDR2 YYNGEE. Written as DNA, the CDR3 is TGTGCCAGCAGCCCTAGCGGGGGGCATTACAATGAGCAGTTCTTC. Amino acid sequence: CASSPSGGHYNEQFF.

V gene TRBV5-4 combines with J gene TRBJ2-7; D is uncertain. Germline CDR1 is SGHNT and CDR2 is YYREEE (reference sequence). V gave up 1 base and J gave up 2 bases, with 7 bases separating them. The CDR3 totals 13 residues. CDR3 DNA: TGTGCCAGCAGCTTGTCACTCACCTACGAGCAGTACTTC. Translated: CASSLSLTYEQYF.

The gene calls are TRBV2 and TRBJ2-1, with 7 bases fitting TRBD1. Germline assignment: CDR1 SNHLY and CDR2 FYNNEI. CDR3 length equals 15 residues. Trimming cost V 5 bases and J 6 bases; bases outside gene matches: 10. The CDR3 region has the DNA TGTGCCAGCAGTACCGACAGGGCAGGGCGCAATGAGCAGTTCTTC. It translates to CASSTDRAGRNEQFF.

The V call is TRBV10-2, the J call TRBJ1-2, with D possibly matching TRBD1 (6 bases). CDR1 WSHSY and CDR2 SAAADI come from the germline V gene. This CDR3 comprises 14 residues. Trimming stripped 0 bases from V and 7 bases from J, with 12 bases between. CDR3 nucleotides: TGCGCCAGCAGTGAGTCGGCAGGGGCGGGTGGCTACACCTTC. Residues: CASSESAGAGGYTF.

The rearrangement uses TRBV2 and TRBJ2-7; TRBD1 or TRBD2 may be the D gene (5 bases each). There are 14 residues in the CDR3. Germline V gives CDR1 SNHLY, CDR2 FYNNEI. V was cut by 3 bases and J by 6 bases, with 15 bases left in between. The CDR3 DNA reads TGTGCCAGCAGTGACGCCGGGACCCCCGCCGAGCAGTACTTC. It specifies CASSDAGTPAEQYF.

The chain has TRBV6-5 and TRBJ1-1, with 7 bases identical to TRBD1. Germline V CDR1 and CDR2: MNHEY, SVGAGI. The CDR3 is 13 residues long. Trimming took 6 bases from V and 5 from J; bases not matched to a gene: 6. The CDR3 DNA follows: TGTGCCAGCAGCCAAAGGGGGCTTACTGAAGCTTTCTTT. It is translated as CASSQRGLTEAFF.

V is TRBV9 and J is TRBJ2-7; a weak D match, TRBD2 (5 bases). This CDR3 region has 15 residues. The germline V gene encodes CDR1 SGDLS and CDR2 YYNGEE. Trimming stripped 0 bases from V and 2 bases from J, with 12 bases between. The CDR3 region is CASSVGALETYEQYF. The CDR3 coding sequence is TGTGCCAGCAGCGTAGGGGCACTAGAGACCTACGAGCAGTACTTC.

This chain uses TRBV6-5 with TRBJ2-7; 8 bases fit TRBD1. The CDR3 totals 12 residues. CDR1 is MNHEY and CDR2 is SVGAGI in the germline V gene. Trimming cost V 8 bases and J 7 bases; bases outside gene matches: 7. The CDR3 is CASGQGMREQYF. In DNA form, the CDR3 reads TGTGCCAGCGGACAGGGAATGAGGGAGCAGTACTTC.